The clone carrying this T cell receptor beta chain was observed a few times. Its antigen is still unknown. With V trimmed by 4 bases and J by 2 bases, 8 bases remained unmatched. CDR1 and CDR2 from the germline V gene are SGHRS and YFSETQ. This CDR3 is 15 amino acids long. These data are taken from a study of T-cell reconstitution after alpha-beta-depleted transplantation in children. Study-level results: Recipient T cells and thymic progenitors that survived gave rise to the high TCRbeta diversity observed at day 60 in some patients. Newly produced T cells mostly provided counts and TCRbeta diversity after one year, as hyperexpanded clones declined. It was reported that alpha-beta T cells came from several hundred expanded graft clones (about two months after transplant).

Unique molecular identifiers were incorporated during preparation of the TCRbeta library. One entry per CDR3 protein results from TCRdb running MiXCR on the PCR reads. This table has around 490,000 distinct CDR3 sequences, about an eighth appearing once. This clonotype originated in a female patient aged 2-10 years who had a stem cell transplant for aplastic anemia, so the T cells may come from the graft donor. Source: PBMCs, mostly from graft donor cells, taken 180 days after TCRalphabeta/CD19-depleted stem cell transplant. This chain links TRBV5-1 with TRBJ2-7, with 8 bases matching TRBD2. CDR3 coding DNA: TGCGCCAGCAGCCTCCTGACTAGCGCACCCTACGAGCAGTACTTC. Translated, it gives CASSLLTSAPYEQYF.